This T cell receptor beta chain came from a study of T cell changes during pregnancy in multiple sclerosis (dated 2019 in TCRdb). Background on the whole study: In women with multiple sclerosis, the researchers looked at how the T cell repertoire shifted as pregnancy progressed.

The sample holds one count of this clone. The target of this receptor is not known. No per-base quality is available; no much larger clone lies one base away. The library came from the immunoSEQ multiplex PCR assay. The table was pulled from immuneACCESS by TCRdb, which kept in-frame rearrangements only. Such tables lose some clones; where checked, under half of the loss comes from unresolved V genes, and the rest has no known cause. This sample lists some 46,000 clones; about 90% were detected once. The ten largest account for less than 0.45% of the sample. Measured from the cysteine to the phenylalanine, the CDR3 is 15 residues long. Left in the record is the CDR3 DNA by itself, 45 bases read in frame from the first base. Reading the germline V gene (reference sequence) gives CDR1 LNHDA and CDR2 SQIVND. Trimming takes 2 bases off V and 2 bases off J; junction bases not matched to a gene: 2.

This sample comprised CD4+ T cells from peripheral blood mononuclear cells, obtained after pregnancy. Rearrangement joined TRBV19 to TRBJ1-5; 8 central bases correspond to TRBD1. The TCR sequence derives from a female donor with multiple sclerosis, enrolled in a pregnancy study. The bases are TGTGCCAGTAGTATACAGGGGGCTCGCAATCAGCCCCAGCATTTT. Translated, this is CASSIQGARNQPQHF. The full variable domain, with segments outside the CDR3 supplied by the reference TRBV19 and TRBJ1-5 proteins, appears as DGGITQSPKYLFRKEGQNVTLSCEQNLNHDAMYWYRQDPGQGLRLIYYSQIVNDFQKGDIAEGYSVSREKKESFPLTVTSAQKNPTAFYLCASSIQGARNQPQHFGDGTRLSIL.